This T cell receptor beta chain comes out of a study of long-term antiretroviral therapy in people with HIV. Study-level findings and limits: ART adherence, viral resistance and therapy changes were undocumented.

CDR3 length: 14 residues. Germline CDR1 is MNHEY and CDR2 is SVGAGI. V dropped 4 bases and J dropped 5 bases, with 14 bases sitting between them. It was version v3.0 of the immunoSEQ assay that was run at survey level. Libraries were prepared by immunoSEQ multiplex PCR; TCRdb keeps only in-frame clonotypes and omits some of them. The sample lists tens of thousands of clones; about 86% were seen once. About this clone itself: What it binds is unknown.

The sequence was collected from a woman aged 45 to 65 with HIV. This specimen consisted of unsorted PBMCs, obtained 1.2 years after starting antiretroviral therapy. The V call is TRBV6-5, the J call TRBJ2-5; D is unresolved. The CDR3 nucleotides read TGTGCCAGCAGTTCCTCGGGCTACTACGAGACCCAGTACTTC. Its translation: CASSSSGYYETQYF.